These 17 T cell receptor beta chains came from one sample sequenced in a study of T-cell reconstitution after alpha-beta-depleted transplantation in children. The TCRbeta library incorporated unique molecular identifiers. Each CDR3 protein is one row after TCRdb ran MiXCR on the PCR reads. The data contain hundreds of thousands of distinct CDR3 sequences, roughly 15% of them singletons. The specimen comprised PBMCs, mostly from graft donor cells, sampled 360 days after TCRalphabeta/CD19-depleted stem cell transplant. The receptors come from a male patient under 18 who had a stem cell transplant for acute lymphoblastic leukemia, so the T cells may come from the graft donor.

The chain carries TRBV12-3 or TRBV12-4 and TRBJ1-2, with a weak D call TRBD1 (6 bases). V shed 5 bases and J shed 8 bases, with 15 bases lying between them. The CDR3 consists of 13 residues. CDR3 residues: CASSQDRIYGYTF. CDR3 in DNA: TGTGCCAGCAGTCAAGACAGGATTTACGGCTACACCTTC.

This clonotype was counted at least ten times. The genes are TRBV5-1 and TRBJ1-2, with 8 bases fitting TRBD1. Trimming removed 5 bases from V and 2 bases from J; junction bases left unmatched: 8. There are 15 residues in the CDR3. Germline V CDR1 and CDR2: SGHRS, YFSETQ. CDR3 amino acids: CASSSNDRGNYGYTF. The CDR3 coding sequence is TGCGCCAGCAGTTCGAACGACAGGGGCAACTATGGCTACACCTTC.

This clonotype was detected a few times. The genes are TRBV5-1 and TRBJ2-2; 11 bases map to TRBD2. The CDR3 is 19 residues long. V gave up 1 base and J gave up 0 bases; unmatched junction bases: 8. The V gene's germline CDR1 is SGHRS and CDR2 YFSETQ. The CDR3 DNA is TGCGCCAGCAGCTTGCTGGCTAGCGGGAGGCCTTCGAACACCGGGGAGCTGTTTTTT. It encodes CASSLLASGRPSNTGELFF.

The chain links TRBV12-3 or TRBV12-4 to TRBJ2-7; 9 nucleotides match TRBD2. The CDR3 sequence is 16 residues long. The V gene end was trimmed by 3 bases and the J gene end by 2 bases; junction bases not matched to a gene: 8. The CDR3 DNA reads TGTGCCAGCAGTTTCCTAGGGACTAGCCGACCCTACGAGCAGTACTTC. This encodes CASSFLGTSRPYEQYF.

J is TRBJ2-7 and V is TRBV7-2; TRBD1 matches at 7 bases. The CDR3 loop spans 16 amino acids. After removal of 5 bases from V and 6 bases from J, the junction contained 16 bases not matched to a gene. Germline V gene lookup returns CDR1 SGHTA and CDR2 FQGNSA. The CDR3, as DNA: TGTGCCAGCAGCCGAACGACAGGGTCAGTCTTCAGCGAGCAGTACTTC. This encodes CASSRTTGSVFSEQYF.

This clonotype came up many times. The J gene is TRBJ2-1, the V gene TRBV4-2; 11 nucleotides align to TRBD2. Germline V lookup: CDR1 LGHNA, CDR2 YNFKEQ. The CDR3 length is 18 residues. V gave up 4 bases and J gave up 3 bases; unmatched junction bases: 11. The DNA of the CDR3 is TGTGCCAGCAGCCCAAAGGTACCCGGGACTAGCGGCTACAATGAGCAGTTCTTC. This codes for CASSPKVPGTSGYNEQFF.

This clonotype was recorded at least ten times. The gene calls are TRBV12-3 or TRBV12-4 and TRBJ2-7; no reliable D call. This CDR3 spans 12 amino acids. Trimming removed 2 bases at V and 2 bases at J, with 4 bases between. The CDR3 sequence is CASSLQAYEQYF. The CDR3, as DNA: TGTGCCAGCAGTTTACAGGCCTACGAGCAGTACTTC.

In this sample, this clonotype turned up a few times. V gene TRBV12-3 or TRBV12-4 combines with J gene TRBJ2-5; TRBD1 might be the D (5 bases). The CDR3 is made up of 14 amino acids. V was pared by 6 bases and J by 1 base, with 12 bases between. CDR3 in DNA: TGTGCCAGCAGCAAAATGGGGCCCCAAGAGACCCAGTACTTC. Residues: CASSKMGPQETQYF.

This clonotype was counted between two and nine times. The CDR3 loop is CASSFQTGGKGDEQFF. In DNA, the CDR3 is TGTGCCAGCAGCTTTCAGACAGGGGGCAAGGGCGATGAGCAGTTCTTC. This chain connects TRBV9 to TRBJ2-1; TRBD1 matches at 10 bases. Germline lookup yields CDR1 SGDLS and CDR2 YYNGEE. V was clipped by 4 bases and J by 8 bases; unmatched bases: 12. The CDR3 is 16 amino acids.

The chain uses TRBV5-1 and TRBJ2-7; 13 nucleotides line up with TRBD2. With 0 bases clipped from V and 2 bases from J, the junction kept 5 bases outside the gene matches. The CDR3 has 17 amino acids. The germline V gene encodes CDR1 SGHRS and CDR2 YFSETQ. CDR3: CASSLGTSGSGPYEQYF. CDR3 nucleotide sequence: TGCGCCAGCAGCTTGGGGACTAGCGGGAGTGGCCCCTACGAGCAGTACTTC.

V and J are TRBV6-5 and TRBJ2-1; D not certain. The CDR3 contains 13 residues. Germline CDR1 is MNHEY and CDR2 is SVGAGI. The V end was cut by 4 bases, the J end by 6 bases, with 10 bases between. CDR3 region: CASSSGAPNEQFF. The CDR3 bases are TGTGCCAGCAGTTCAGGCGCCCCCAATGAGCAGTTCTTC.

This clonotype was seen repeatedly, ten times or more. The V gene is TRBV12-3 or TRBV12-4, the J gene TRBJ2-6; 9 bases are a match to TRBD1. J lost 0 bases, V lost 1 base, and 10 bases had no gene match. The length of the CDR3 is 20 residues. The CDR3 coding sequence is TGTGCCAGCAGTTTAGGGCTAGGTAGACAGGGGGGCTCTGGGGCCAACGTCCTGACTTTC. Its translation: CASSLGLGRQGGSGANVLTF.

The J gene is TRBJ1-2, the V gene TRBV28, with D uncertain. This CDR3 contains 15 residues. Trimming stripped 8 bases from V and 3 bases from J, with 19 bases between. CDR1 is MDHEN, CDR2 SYDVKM, per germline. The CDR3 bases are TGTGCCAGCTGCTCCCTGAGTCCAACATACTATGGCTACACCTTC. This gives the protein CASCSLSPTYYGYTF.

The CDR3 protein is CASSARGQSNQPQHF. The DNA of the CDR3 is TGTGCCAGCAGCGCCCGGGGACAGAGCAATCAGCCCCAGCATTTT. The chain joins TRBV3-1 to TRBJ1-5, with TRBD1 identical over 7 bases. V shed 5 bases, J shed 1 base, and the junction held 5 bases outside the gene matches. The germline V gene has CDR1 LGHDT and CDR2 YNNKEL (reference sequence). There are 15 residues in the CDR3. Together with reference TRBV3-1 and TRBJ1-5, the CDR3 gives the full variable domain: DTAVSQTPKYLVTQMGNDKSIKCEQNLGHDTMYWYKQDSKKFLKIMFSYNNKELIINETVPNRFSPKSPDKAHLNLHINSLELGDSAVYFCASSARGQSNQPQHFGDGTRLSIL.

CDR3 loop: CASSPLTGGADTQYF. The CDR3 DNA follows: TGTGCCAGCAGCCCTCTAACGGGAGGGGCAGATACGCAGTATTTT. This chain connects TRBV11-2 to TRBJ2-3, with 8 bases matching TRBD2. V trimming: 5 bases; J trimming: 4 bases; junction bases outside the gene matches: 8. The germline V gene has CDR1 SGHAT and CDR2 FQNNGV. The CDR3 consists of 15 residues.

The sample holds many counts of this clonotype. This chain uses TRBV2 with TRBJ2-7; D may correspond to TRBD1 or TRBD2 (6 bases each). CDR3 length: 16 residues. Germline V lookup: CDR1 SNHLY, CDR2 FYNNEI. The germline V and J ends were trimmed by 6 bases and 5 bases, with 23 bases remaining between them. CDR3 amino acids: CASRALTGRSRDEQYF. CDR3 bases: TGTGCCAGCAGGGCCTTAACAGGGAGGAGTAGGGACGAGCAGTACTTC.

V is TRBV6-2 or TRBV6-3 and J is TRBJ2-3; D might be TRBD2 (5 bases). Trimming removed 0 bases from V and 4 bases from J, with 8 bases in between. Germline values: CDR1 MNHEY, CDR2 SVGEGT. The CDR3 is 14 amino acids. In DNA, the CDR3 is TGTGCCAGCAGTTACTCCCTAGCAGCAGATACGCAGTATTTT. As protein: CASSYSLAADTQYF.